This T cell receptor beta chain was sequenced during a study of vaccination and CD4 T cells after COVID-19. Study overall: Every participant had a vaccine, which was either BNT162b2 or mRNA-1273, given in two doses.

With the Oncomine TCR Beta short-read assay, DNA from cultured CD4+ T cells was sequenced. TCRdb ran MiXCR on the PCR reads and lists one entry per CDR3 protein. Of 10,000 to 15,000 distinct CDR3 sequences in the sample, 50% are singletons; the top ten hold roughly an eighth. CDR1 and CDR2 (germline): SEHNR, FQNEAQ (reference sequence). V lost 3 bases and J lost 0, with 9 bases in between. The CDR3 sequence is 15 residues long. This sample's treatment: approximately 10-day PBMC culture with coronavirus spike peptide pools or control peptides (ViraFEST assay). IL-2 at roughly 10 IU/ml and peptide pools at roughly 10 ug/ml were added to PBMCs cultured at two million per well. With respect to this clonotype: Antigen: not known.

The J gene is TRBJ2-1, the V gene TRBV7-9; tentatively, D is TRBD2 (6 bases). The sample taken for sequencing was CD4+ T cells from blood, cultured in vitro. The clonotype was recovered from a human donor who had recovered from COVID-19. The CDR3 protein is CASSFGGYSYNEQFF. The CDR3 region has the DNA TGTGCCAGCAGCTTCGGGGGTTACTCCTACAATGAGCAGTTCTTC.